Described below is a single T cell receptor (beta chain) sequence and its context. The target antigen is unknown. The data belong to a study of cytomegalovirus exposure and HLA in healthy donors. For the study at large: Ancestry clustering placed more than 65% of more than 350 genotyped donors in the Caucasian-associated cluster.

As for the donors, each was a healthy bone marrow donor. Deletions cut 5 bases from V and 1 base from J, with 8 bases between. The CDR3 length is 13 residues. CDR1 and CDR2 from the germline V gene are MNHEY and SVGAGI. PCR primers comprised 60 Vbeta and 13 Jbeta primers. Profiling relied on immunoSEQ multiplex PCR, and the TCRdb table lists in-frame clones only, not all of them. The listing contains about 64,000 clones. The study's findings and limits: Presence/absence analyses rested on an assumption that sequencing depth was roughly uniform across donors. In most subjects, TCR beta sequences reportedly gave accurate predictions of HLA-A and HLA-B alleles.

This clonotype was sampled from a woman under 30 in good health and CMV-seronegative. The chain recombines TRBV6-5 with TRBJ1-1; no reliable D call. Material: PBMCs. In nucleotides, the CDR3 is TGTGCCAGCAGTAGGGAGGGGAACACTGAAGCTTTCTTT. As protein: CASSREGNTEAFF.